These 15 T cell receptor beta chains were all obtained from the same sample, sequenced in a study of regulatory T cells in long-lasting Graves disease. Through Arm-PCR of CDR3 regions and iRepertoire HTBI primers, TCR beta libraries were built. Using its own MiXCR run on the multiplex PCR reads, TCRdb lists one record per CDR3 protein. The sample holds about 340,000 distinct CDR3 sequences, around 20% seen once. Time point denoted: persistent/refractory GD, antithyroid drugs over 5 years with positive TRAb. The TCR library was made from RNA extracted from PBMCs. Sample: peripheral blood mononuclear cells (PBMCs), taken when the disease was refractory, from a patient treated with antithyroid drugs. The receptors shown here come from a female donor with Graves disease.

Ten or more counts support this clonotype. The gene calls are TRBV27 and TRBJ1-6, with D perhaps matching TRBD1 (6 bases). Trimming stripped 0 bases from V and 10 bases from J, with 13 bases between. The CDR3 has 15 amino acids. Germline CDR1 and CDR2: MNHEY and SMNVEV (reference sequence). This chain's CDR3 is CASSLSWGAKSPLHF. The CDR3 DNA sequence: TGTGCCAGCAGTTTATCTTGGGGGGCCAAATCACCCCTCCACTTT.

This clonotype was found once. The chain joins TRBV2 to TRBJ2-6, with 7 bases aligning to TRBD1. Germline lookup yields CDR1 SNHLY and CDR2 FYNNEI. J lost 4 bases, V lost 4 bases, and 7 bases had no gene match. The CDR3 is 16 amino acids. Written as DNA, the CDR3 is TGTGCCAGCAGTGGGGTACAGGGGTTAGGGGCCAACGTCCTGACTTTC. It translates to CASSGVQGLGANVLTF.

CDR3: CASSSSGAADTQYF. CDR3 in DNA: TGCGCCAGCAGCTCGAGCGGGGCGGCAGATACGCAGTATTTT. J is TRBJ2-3 and V is TRBV5-1, with 7 bases that match TRBD2. With V trimmed by 3 bases and J by 4 bases, 5 bases remained unmatched. Germline assignment: CDR1 SGHRS and CDR2 YFSETQ. The CDR3 is 14 residues long.

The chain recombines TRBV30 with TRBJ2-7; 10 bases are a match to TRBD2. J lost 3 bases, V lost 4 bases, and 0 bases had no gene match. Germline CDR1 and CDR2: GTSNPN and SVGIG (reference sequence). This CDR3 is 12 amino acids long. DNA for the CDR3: TGTGCCTGGAAGCGGGGGGGCTACGAGCAGTACTTC. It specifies CAWKRGGYEQYF. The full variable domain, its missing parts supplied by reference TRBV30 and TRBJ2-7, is SQTIHQWPATLVQPVGSPLSLECTVEGTSNPNLYWYRQAAGRGLQLLFYSVGIGQISSEVPQNLSASRPQDRQFILSSKKLLLSDSGFYLCAWKRGGYEQYFGPGTRLTVT.

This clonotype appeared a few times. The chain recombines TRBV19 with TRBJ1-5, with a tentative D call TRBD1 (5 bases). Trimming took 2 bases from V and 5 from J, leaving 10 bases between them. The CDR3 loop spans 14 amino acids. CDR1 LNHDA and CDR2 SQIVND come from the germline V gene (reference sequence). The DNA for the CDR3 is TGTGCCAGTAGTATACCGGGGACCTATCAGCCCCAGCATTTT. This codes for CASSIPGTYQPQHF.

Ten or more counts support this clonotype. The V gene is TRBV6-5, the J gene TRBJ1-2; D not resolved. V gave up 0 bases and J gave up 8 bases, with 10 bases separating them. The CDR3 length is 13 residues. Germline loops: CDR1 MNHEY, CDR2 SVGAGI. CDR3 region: CASSYSRDYGYTF. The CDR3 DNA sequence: TGTGCCAGCAGTTACTCTCGGGATTACGGCTACACCTTC.

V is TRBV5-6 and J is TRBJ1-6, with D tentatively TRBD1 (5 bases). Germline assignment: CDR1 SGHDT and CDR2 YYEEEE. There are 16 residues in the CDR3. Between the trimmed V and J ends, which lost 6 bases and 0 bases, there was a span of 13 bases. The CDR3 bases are TGTGCCAGCACCCGGGGTAGGGGCTCCTATAATTCACCCCTCCACTTT. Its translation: CASTRGRGSYNSPLHF.

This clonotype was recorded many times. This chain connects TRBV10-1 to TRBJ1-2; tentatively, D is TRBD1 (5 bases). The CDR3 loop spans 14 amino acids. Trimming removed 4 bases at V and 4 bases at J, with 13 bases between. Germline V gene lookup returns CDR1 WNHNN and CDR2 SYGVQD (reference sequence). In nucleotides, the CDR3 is TGCGCCAGCAGTGTGGGACCCCGTGGCTATGGCTACACCTTC. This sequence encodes CASSVGPRGYGYTF.

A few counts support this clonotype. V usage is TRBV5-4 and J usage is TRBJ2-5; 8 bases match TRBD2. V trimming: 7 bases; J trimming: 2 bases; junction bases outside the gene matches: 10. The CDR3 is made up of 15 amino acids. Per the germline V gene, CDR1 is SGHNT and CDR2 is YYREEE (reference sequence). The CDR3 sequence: CASHHGGARQETQYF. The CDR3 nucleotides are TGTGCCAGCCATCACGGGGGGGCCCGGCAAGAGACCCAGTACTTC. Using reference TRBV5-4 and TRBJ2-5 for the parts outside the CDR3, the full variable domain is ETGVTQSPTHLIKTRGQQVTLRCSSQSGHNTVSWYQQALGQGPQFIFQYYREEENGRGNFPPRFSGLQFPNYSSELNVNALELDDSALYLCASHHGGARQETQYFGPGTRLLVL.

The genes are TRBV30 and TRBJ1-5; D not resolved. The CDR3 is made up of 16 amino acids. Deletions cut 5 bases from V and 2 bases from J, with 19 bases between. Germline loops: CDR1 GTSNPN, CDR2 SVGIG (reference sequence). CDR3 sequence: CAWLFTKGSRNQPQHF. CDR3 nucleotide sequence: TGTGCCTGGCTATTTACCAAGGGCTCTCGCAATCAGCCCCAGCATTTT.

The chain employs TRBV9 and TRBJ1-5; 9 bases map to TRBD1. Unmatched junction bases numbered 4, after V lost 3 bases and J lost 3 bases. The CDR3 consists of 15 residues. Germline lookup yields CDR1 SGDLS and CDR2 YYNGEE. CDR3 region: CASSAQGALNQPQHF. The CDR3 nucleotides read TGTGCCAGCAGCGCACAGGGGGCTCTCAATCAGCCCCAGCATTTT.

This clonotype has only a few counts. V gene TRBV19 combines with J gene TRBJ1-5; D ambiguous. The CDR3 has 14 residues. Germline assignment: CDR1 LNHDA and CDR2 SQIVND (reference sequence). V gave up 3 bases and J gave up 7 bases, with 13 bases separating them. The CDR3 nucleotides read TGTGCCAGTAGTATCGTTGGGATAAGCCAGCCCCAGCATTTT. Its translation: CASSIVGISQPQHF.

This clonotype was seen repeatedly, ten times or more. In nucleotides, the CDR3 is TGTGCCAGCAGTACCTCGGACAGAACGAACACCGGGGAGCTGTTTTTT. This encodes CASSTSDRTNTGELFF. The V gene is TRBV6-1, the J gene TRBJ2-2, with D possibly TRBD1 on 6 matching bases. Between the trimmed V and J ends, which lost 5 bases and 0 bases, there was a span of 13 bases. CDR1 and CDR2 (germline): MNHNS, SASEGT. This CDR3 is built from 16 residues.

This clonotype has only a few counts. CDR3 sequence reads: CSARGRIRFPNTGELFF. The CDR3 DNA is TGCAGTGCTAGAGGGCGAATCCGATTCCCGAACACCGGGGAGCTGTTTTTT. V is TRBV20-1 and J is TRBJ2-2; D is undetermined. The CDR3 loop spans 17 amino acids. Germline V gene data show CDR1 as DFQATT and CDR2 as SNEGSKA (reference sequence). Trimming pared 1 base from V and 0 bases from J, leaving 15 bases between.

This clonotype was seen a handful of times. The CDR3 nucleotides read TGTGCCATCAGTCGGGGACTAGCGGGAGGGGAAGAGACCCAGTACTTC. It translates to CAISRGLAGGEETQYF. J is TRBJ2-5 and V is TRBV10-3, with 16 bases that match TRBD2. The CDR3 is 16 residues long. Germline V gene lookup returns CDR1 ENHRY and CDR2 SYGVKD. After removal of 5 bases from V and 3 bases from J, the junction contained 3 bases not matched to a gene.